This TCR beta chain was captured in a study of CD8+ T cells in alopecia areata. In the study overall: Each of the treated patients was given oral tofacitinib, 5 to 10 mg twice daily, for moderate-to-severe alopecia areata. Dosing with tofacitinib proceeded for 6 to 18 months, followed by 6 months off drug. Regarding the study as a whole: Scalp sequencing also captures normal skin's resident alphabeta T cells.

RNA extraction was followed by reverse transcription into cDNA, which acted as the sequencing template. TCRdb keeps only in-frame clones here, not all; method: immunoSEQ multiplex PCR. Of approximately 59,000 clones listed, about half are singletons. A remark on this clone: Its antigen is as yet unknown.

CDR3 length equals 15 residues. The ends were cut back, 3 bases at V and 2 bases at J, with 15 bases in the middle. Germline loops: CDR1 SGHRS, CDR2 YFSETQ. Peripheral blood and lesional scalp punch biopsies came from alopecia areata patients. The receptor comes from a human donor with alopecia areata. The input for sequencing was CD8+ T cells sorted from blood, taken at week 0. This chain connects TRBV5-1 to TRBJ2-7, with TRBD2 as a possible D gene (6 bases). Here the CDR3 reads CASSYRGREAYEQYF. CDR3 coding DNA: TGCGCCAGCAGCTATAGGGGCAGGGAGGCCTACGAGCAGTACTTC.